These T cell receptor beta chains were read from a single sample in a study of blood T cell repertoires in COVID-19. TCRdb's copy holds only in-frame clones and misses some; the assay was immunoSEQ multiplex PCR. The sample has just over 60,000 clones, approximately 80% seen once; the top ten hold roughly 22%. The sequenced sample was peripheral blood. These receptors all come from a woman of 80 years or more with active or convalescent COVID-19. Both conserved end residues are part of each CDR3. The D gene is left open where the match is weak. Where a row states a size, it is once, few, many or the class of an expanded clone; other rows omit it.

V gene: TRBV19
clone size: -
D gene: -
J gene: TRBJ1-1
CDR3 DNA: TGTGCCAGTAGTATCGAGAGTGCCAACGCTGAAGCTTTCTTT
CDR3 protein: CASSIESANAEAFF

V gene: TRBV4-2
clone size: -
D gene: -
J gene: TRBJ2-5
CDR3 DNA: TGTGCCAGCAGCCAAGGGGAGCAAGAGACCCAGTACTTC
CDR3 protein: CASSQGEQETQYF

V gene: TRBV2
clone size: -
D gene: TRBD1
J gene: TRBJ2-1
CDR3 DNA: TGTGCCAGCAGTGATCGGGACAGGGTCTACAATGAGCAGTTCTTC
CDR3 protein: CASSDRDRVYNEQFF

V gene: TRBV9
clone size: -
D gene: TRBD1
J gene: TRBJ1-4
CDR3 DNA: TGTGCCAGCAGCCCCAGGGGGCCCACTAATGAAAAACTGTTTTTT
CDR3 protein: CASSPRGPTNEKLFF

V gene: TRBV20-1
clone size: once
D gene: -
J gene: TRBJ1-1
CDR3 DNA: TGCAGTGCTAGTGGCGGTGATTCGGGGAACACTGAAGCTTTCTTT
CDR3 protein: CSASGGDSGNTEAFF

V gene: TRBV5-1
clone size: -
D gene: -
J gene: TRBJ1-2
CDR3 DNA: TGCGCCAGCAGCTTTGGACAGTTCTATGGCTACACCTTC
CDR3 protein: CASSFGQFYGYTF

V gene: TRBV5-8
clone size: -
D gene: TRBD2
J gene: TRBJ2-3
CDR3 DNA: TGTGCCAGCAGCCCTCGGGGGGTGGCCACAGATACGCAGTATTTT
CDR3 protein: CASSPRGVATDTQYF

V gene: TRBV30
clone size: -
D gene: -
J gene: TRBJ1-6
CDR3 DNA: TGTGCCTGCCAGAATCAGAATAATTCACCCCTCCACTTT
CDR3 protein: CACQNQNNSPLHF

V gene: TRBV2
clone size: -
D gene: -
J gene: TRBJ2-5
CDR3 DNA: TGTGCCAGCACGTTGGTCCGAGAAGAGACCCAGTACTTC
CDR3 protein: CASTLVREETQYF

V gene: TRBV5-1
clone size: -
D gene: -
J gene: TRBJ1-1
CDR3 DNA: TGCGCCAGCAGTTTCACGGGGAACACTGAAGCTTTCTTT
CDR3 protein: CASSFTGNTEAFF

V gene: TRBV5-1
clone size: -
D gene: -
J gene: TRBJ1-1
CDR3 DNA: TGCGCCAGCAGCTTGAGTAACAGCCCAGGAACTGAAGCTTTCTTT
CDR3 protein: CASSLSNSPGTEAFF

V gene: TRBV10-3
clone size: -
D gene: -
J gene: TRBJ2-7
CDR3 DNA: TGTGCCATCAGTGGGGGGGACGGCTACGAGCAGTACTTC
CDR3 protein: CAISGGDGYEQYF

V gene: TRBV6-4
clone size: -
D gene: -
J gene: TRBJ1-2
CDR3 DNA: TGTGCCAGCAGTGACGGGCGACAGAAGGGAGGCTACACCTTC
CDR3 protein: CASSDGRQKGGYTF

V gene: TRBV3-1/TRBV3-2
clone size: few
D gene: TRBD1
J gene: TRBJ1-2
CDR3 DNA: TGTGCCAGCAGCCCAGACCAGACAGGGAGTTATGGCTACACCTTC
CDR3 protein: CASSPDQTGSYGYTF

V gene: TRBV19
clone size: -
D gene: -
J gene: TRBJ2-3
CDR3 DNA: TGTGCCAGTAGTAGAGCGGGCACAGATACGCAGTATTTT
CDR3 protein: CASSRAGTDTQYF

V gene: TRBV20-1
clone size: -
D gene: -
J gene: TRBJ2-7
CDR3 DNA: TGCAGTGCCAGGGACTCCTACGAGCAGTACTTC
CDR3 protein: CSARDSYEQYF

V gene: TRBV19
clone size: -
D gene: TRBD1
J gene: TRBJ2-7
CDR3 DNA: TGTGCCAGTAGTACGTCCGGGACAGGGTCCTACGAGCAGTACTTC
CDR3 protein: CASSTSGTGSYEQYF

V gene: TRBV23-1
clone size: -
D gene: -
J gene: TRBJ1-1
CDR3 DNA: TGCGCCAGCAGACAGATGAACACTGAAGCTTTCTTT
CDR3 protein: CASRQMNTEAFF

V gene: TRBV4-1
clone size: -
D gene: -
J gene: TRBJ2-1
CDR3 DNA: TGCGCCAGCAGCTTGGGGCCAAACTCCTACAATGAGCAGTTCTTC
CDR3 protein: CASSLGPNSYNEQFF

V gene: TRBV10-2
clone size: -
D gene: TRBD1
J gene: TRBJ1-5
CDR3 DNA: TGCGCCAGCACAGGACAGGGAGGTCAGCCCCAGCATTTT
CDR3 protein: CASTGQGGQPQHF

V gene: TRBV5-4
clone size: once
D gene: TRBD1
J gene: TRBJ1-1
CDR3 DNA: TGTGCCAGCAGCTTCGCCCACAGGGGGCAGACTGAAGCTTTCTTT
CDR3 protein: CASSFAHRGQTEAFF

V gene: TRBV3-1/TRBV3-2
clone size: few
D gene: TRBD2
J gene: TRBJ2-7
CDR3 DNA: TGTGCCAGCAGCCGGGAGGGGTCCTCCTACGAGCAGTACTTC
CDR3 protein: CASSREGSSYEQYF

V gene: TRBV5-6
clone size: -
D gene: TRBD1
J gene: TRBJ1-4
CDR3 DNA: TGTGCCAGCAGCTTCGTTGGATCAGGGGGAAAACTGTTTTTT
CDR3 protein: CASSFVGSGGKLFF

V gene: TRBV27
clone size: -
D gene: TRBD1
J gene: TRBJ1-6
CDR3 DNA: TGTGCCAGCAGCGACAGGGGGCTTTATTCACCCCTCCACTTT
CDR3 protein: CASSDRGLYSPLHF

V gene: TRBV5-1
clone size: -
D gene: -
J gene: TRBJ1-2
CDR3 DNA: TGCGCCAGCAGCTTGGAGGGGCGCGAAGCTGGCTACACCTTC
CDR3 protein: CASSLEGREAGYTF

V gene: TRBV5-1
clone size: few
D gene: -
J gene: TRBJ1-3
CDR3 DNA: TGCGCCAGCAGCCTTGGACAGCCCGGGGACACCATATATTTT
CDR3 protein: CASSLGQPGDTIYF

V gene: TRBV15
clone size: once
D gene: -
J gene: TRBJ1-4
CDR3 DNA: TGTGCCACCAGGGGCCGGCTGGATATTAATGAAAAACTGTTTTTT
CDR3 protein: CATRGRLDINEKLFF

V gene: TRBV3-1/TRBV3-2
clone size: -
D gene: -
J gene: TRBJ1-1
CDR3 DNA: TGTGCCAGCACTCGCGAGGGGGCTGAAGCTTTCTTT
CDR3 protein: CASTREGAEAFF

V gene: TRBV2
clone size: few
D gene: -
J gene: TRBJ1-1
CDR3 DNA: TGTGCCAGCAGTGAAGCCGGGGGGCGCGGTGAAGCTTTCTTT
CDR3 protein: CASSEAGGRGEAFF

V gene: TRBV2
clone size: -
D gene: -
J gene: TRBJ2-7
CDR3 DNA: TGTGCCAGCAGTGGGGGGCTCCTCTACGAGCAGTACTTC
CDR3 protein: CASSGGLLYEQYF

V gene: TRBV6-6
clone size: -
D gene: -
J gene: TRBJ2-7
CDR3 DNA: TGTGCCAGCAGTCACATGTCTGCGGACAGATCTTCCTACGAGCAGTACTTC
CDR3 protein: CASSHMSADRSSYEQYF

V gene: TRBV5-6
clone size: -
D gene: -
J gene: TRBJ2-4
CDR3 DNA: TGTGCCAGCAGCCTGGCCCGGCGGCCGGACATTCAGTACTTC
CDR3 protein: CASSLARRPDIQYF

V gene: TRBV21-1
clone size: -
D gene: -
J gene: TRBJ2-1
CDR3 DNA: TGTGCCAGCAGCCAGGGACAGATCAATGAGCAGTTCTTC
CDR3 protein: CASSQGQINEQFF

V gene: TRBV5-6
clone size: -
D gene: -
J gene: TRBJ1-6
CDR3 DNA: TGTGCCAGCAGCTTGCCTCAGTCCTATAATTCACCCCTCCACTTT
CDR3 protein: CASSLPQSYNSPLHF

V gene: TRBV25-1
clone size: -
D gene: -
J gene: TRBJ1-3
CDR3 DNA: TGTGCCAGCAGTGGGACAGGAAACACCATATATTTT
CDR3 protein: CASSGTGNTIYF

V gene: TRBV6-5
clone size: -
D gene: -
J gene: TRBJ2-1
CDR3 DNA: TGTGCCAGCAGTTACTCGCGTGTCCACAATGAGCAGTTCTTC
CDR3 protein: CASSYSRVHNEQFF

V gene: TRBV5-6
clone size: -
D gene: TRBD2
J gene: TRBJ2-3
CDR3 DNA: TGTGCCAGCAGCTCGGGACTAGCGGGGTTTAGCACAGATACGCAGTATTTT
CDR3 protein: CASSSGLAGFSTDTQYF

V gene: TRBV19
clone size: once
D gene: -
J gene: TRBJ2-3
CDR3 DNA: TGTGCCAGTACCTCCGACAGGAGCAGCACAGATACGCAGTATTTT
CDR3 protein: CASTSDRSSTDTQYF

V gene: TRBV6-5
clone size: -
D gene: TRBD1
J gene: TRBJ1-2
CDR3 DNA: TGTGCCAGCAGTAAGACAGGGGGGGTTAACTATGGCTACACCTTC
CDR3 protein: CASSKTGGVNYGYTF

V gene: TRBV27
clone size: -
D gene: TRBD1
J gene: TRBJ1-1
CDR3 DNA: TGTGCCAGCAGTTTATCTCAGGGACAGTCTGACACTGAAGCTTTCTTT
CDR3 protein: CASSLSQGQSDTEAFF

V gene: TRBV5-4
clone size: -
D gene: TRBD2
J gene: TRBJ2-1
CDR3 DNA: TGTGCCAGCAGCTTCTTAGCGGGAAACTACAATGAGCAGTTCTTC
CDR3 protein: CASSFLAGNYNEQFF

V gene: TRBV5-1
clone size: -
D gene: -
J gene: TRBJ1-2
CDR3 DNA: TGCGCCAGCAGCTTATCCGGACAGTCCGGCGGCTACACCTTC
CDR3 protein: CASSLSGQSGGYTF

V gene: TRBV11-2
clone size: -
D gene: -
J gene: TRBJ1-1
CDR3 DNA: TGTGCCAGCAGCGCCGAAAAGGGACTCGAAGCTTTCTTT
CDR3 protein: CASSAEKGLEAFF

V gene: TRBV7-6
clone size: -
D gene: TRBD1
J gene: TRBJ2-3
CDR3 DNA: TGTGCCAGCAGCCCCGGCCTGGGACAGAGCACAGATACGCAGTATTTT
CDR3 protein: CASSPGLGQSTDTQYF

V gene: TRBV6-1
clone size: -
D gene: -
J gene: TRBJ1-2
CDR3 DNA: TGTGCCAGCAGTGAATATGGGCCGCATGGCTACACCTTC
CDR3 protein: CASSEYGPHGYTF

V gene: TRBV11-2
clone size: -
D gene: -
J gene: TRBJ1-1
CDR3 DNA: TGTGCCAGCAGCTTAGATAGGCGGCCTGAAGCTTTCTTT
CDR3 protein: CASSLDRRPEAFF

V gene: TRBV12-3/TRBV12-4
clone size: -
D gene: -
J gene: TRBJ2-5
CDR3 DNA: TGTGCCAGCAGTTTTTCGGAGACCCAGTACTTC
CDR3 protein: CASSFSETQYF

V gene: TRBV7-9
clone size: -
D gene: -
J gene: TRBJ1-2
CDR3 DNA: TGTGCCAGCACCCCACCGGGTGGTTCTAACTATGGCTACACCTTC
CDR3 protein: CASTPPGGSNYGYTF

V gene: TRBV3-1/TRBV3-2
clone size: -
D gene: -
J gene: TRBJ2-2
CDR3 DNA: TGTGCCAGCAGCCAAGAAGACTTCACCGGGGAGCTGTTTTTT
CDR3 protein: CASSQEDFTGELFF

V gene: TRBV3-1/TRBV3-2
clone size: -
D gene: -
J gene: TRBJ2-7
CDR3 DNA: TGTGCCAGCAGCCTAGGCGACTGGTCGTACGAGCAGTACTTC
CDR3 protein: CASSLGDWSYEQYF

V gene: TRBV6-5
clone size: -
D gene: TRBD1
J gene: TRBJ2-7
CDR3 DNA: TGTGCCAGCAGTACGGGACAGGGGTTCTACGAGCAGTACTTC
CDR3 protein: CASSTGQGFYEQYF

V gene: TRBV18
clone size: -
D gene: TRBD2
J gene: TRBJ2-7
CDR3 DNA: TGTGCCAGCTCCGTTGGCGCGGGGGGAGCATACGAGCAGTACTTC
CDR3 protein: CASSVGAGGAYEQYF